These 13 T cell receptor beta chains originate from one sample sequenced in a study of cytomegalovirus exposure and HLA in healthy donors (TCRdb year 2017). The library relied on the immunoSEQ multiplex PCR assay. The multiplex PCR relied on a mix of 60 forward primers for TCR Vbeta segments and 13 reverse primers for TCR Jbeta segments. The table was pulled from immuneACCESS by TCRdb, which kept in-frame rearrangements only. Such tables lose some clones; where checked, under half of the loss comes from unresolved V genes, and the rest has no known cause. The sample records approximately 77,000 clones, more than 75% of which are singletons. The ten largest account for around an eighth of the sample. The sample comprised PBMCs. The source is a male donor in good health and CMV-seropositive.

Only a few counts were recorded for this clone. The V and J genes are TRBV20-1 and TRBJ2-1, with D possibly TRBD2 on 5 matching bases. This CDR3 is built from 10 residues. Germline V gives CDR1 DFQATT, CDR2 SNEGSKA (reference sequence). Trimming pared 0 bases from V and 12 bases from J, leaving 6 bases between. CDR3 nucleotide sequence: TGCAGTGCTAGAGATGAGGGGCAGTTCTTC. Protein sequence: CSARDEGQFF.

The gene calls are TRBV6-1 and TRBJ2-4, with D possibly being TRBD2 (6 bases). Germline V CDR1 and CDR2: MNHNS, SASEGT. V lost 6 bases to trimming and J lost 0 bases, with 9 bases between them. The CDR3 consists of 14 residues. The DNA for the CDR3 is TGTGCCAGCAGGGTTAGCGGAGCCAAAAACATTCAGTACTTC. It codes for CASRVSGAKNIQYF.

This clone was detected only once. This chain connects TRBV6-6 to TRBJ2-5; 8 bases line up with TRBD1. V lost 6 bases and J lost 11; bases outside the gene matches: 5. CDR1 MNHNY and CDR2 SVGAGI come from the germline V gene (reference sequence). The CDR3 contains 11 residues. The CDR3 DNA follows: TGTGCCAGCAGGACAGGGGATGAGCAGTACTTC. It translates to CASRTGDEQYF.

Only a few counts were recorded for this clone. CDR3 protein: CASSQEGTGGTEAFF. The CDR3 DNA is TGTGCCAGCAGCCAAGAGGGGACAGGGGGCACTGAAGCTTTCTTT. The rearrangement uses TRBV5-4 and TRBJ1-1; 11 bases agree with TRBD1. This CDR3 contains 15 residues. Germline V gene sequence: CDR1 SGHNT, CDR2 YYREEE (reference sequence). Trimming removed 4 bases from V and 4 bases from J; junction bases left unmatched: 6.

The chain recombines TRBV5-6 with TRBJ2-5, with 10 positions matching TRBD1. The CDR3 consists of 16 residues. The germline V gene encodes CDR1 SGHDT and CDR2 YYEEEE. The ends lost 0 bases at V and 4 bases at J; junction bases unmatched: 6. The CDR3 DNA follows: TGTGCCAGCAGCTTGGGTCGGCGGGACAGGGGAGAGACCCAGTACTTC. Amino acids: CASSLGRRDRGETQYF.

The chain is built from TRBV5-5 and TRBJ2-7, with 7 bases matching TRBD2. Germline V gene sequence: CDR1 SGHKS, CDR2 YYEKEE (reference sequence). V trimming: 0 bases; J trimming: 0 bases; junction bases outside the gene matches: 3. The CDR3 loop spans 15 amino acids. The CDR3 DNA is TGTGCCAGCAGCTTGGATGGGACTAACTCCTACGAGCAGTACTTC. It yields the protein CASSLDGTNSYEQYF. Variable domain in full (rest from reference TRBV5-5 and TRBJ2-7): DAGVTQSPTHLIKTRGQQVTLRCSPISGHKSVSWYQQVLGQGPQFIFQYYEKEERGRGNFPDRFSARQFPNYSSELNVNALLLGDSALYLCASSLDGTNSYEQYFGPGTRLTVT.

V gene TRBV6-5 combines with J gene TRBJ1-1; tentatively, D is TRBD1 (5 bases). CDR3 length: 14 residues. CDR1 is MNHEY, CDR2 SVGAGI, per germline. The V gene lost 6 bases and the J gene lost 4 bases, with 15 bases spanning the gap. CDR3 sequence (DNA): TGTGCCAGCAGCCGTCCCAGGGTGGGCACTGAAGCTTTCTTT. It specifies CASSRPRVGTEAFF.

This clone has only one observation. The rearrangement links TRBV4-1 to TRBJ1-5, with 9 bases identical to TRBD1. The CDR3 totals 15 residues. The V gene's germline CDR1 is MGHRA and CDR2 YSYEKL. V shed 1 base and J 6 bases; nucleotides not matched to a gene: 4. CDR3 sequence: CASSQAGQGGQPQHF. The CDR3 DNA follows: TGCGCCAGCAGCCAAGCGGGACAGGGTGGTCAGCCCCAGCATTTT.

The chain uses TRBV9 and TRBJ1-2; D is unresolved. CDR1 and CDR2 from the germline V gene are SGDLS and YYNGEE. Between the trimmed V and J ends, which lost 0 bases and 0 bases, there was a span of 9 bases. CDR3 length: 15 amino acids. This CDR3 is CASSVGPQANYGYTF. As DNA, the CDR3 is TGTGCCAGCAGCGTAGGGCCCCAAGCTAACTATGGCTACACCTTC.

The CDR3 nucleotides are TGTGCCAGCTCACCGAGCGGGGGCCCCTACGAGCAGTACTTC. This encodes CASSPSGGPYEQYF. The V and J genes are TRBV18 and TRBJ2-7; TRBD2 aligns across 8 bases. The J segment lost 2 bases and the V segment lost 3 bases, leaving 3 bases of the junction unmatched. The germline V gene has CDR1 KGHSH and CDR2 LQKENI. This CDR3 has 14 amino acids.

The chain has TRBV7-3 and TRBJ2-1; D is possibly TRBD2 (6 bases). The CDR3 runs 15 residues. The V end was cut by 6 bases, the J end by 10 bases, with 22 bases between. From germline, CDR1 is SGHTA and CDR2 FQGTGA. The CDR3: CASSPRRAGFDEQFF. DNA for the CDR3: TGTGCCAGCAGTCCGAGGAGGGCGGGGTTCGACGAGCAGTTCTTC.

Only one count was recorded for this clone. The CDR3 region is CASSSNTGFGYTF. DNA of the CDR3: TGTGCCAGCAGCTCGAACACAGGGTTTGGCTACACCTTC. The V call is TRBV5-5, the J call TRBJ1-2, with D possibly being TRBD1 (6 bases). The germline V and J ends were trimmed by 3 bases and 7 bases, with 13 bases remaining between them. Germline V CDR1 and CDR2: SGHKS, YYEKEE (reference sequence). The CDR3 is 13 amino acids.

A few counts support this clone. The rearrangement uses TRBV6-6 and TRBJ2-4; D is unclear. V gave up 5 bases and J gave up 8 bases, with 16 bases separating them. Germline CDR1 and CDR2: MNHNY and SVGAGI (reference sequence). The CDR3 is made up of 14 amino acids. The DNA of the CDR3 is TGTGCCAGCAGTCTAAACGTTGGAGCTGACATTCAGTACTTC. Translated, it gives CASSLNVGADIQYF.